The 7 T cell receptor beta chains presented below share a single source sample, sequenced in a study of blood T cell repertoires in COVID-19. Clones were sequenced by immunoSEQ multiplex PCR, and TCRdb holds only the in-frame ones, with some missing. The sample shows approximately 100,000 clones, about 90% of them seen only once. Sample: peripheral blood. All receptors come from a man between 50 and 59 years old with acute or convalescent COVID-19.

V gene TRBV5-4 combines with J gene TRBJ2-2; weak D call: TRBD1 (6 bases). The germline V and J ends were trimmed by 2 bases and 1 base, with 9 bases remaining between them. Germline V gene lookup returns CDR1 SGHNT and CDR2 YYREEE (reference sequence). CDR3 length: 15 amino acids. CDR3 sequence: CASSLMTGNTGELFF. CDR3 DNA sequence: TGTGCCAGCAGCTTAATGACAGGGAACACCGGGGAGCTGTTTTTT.

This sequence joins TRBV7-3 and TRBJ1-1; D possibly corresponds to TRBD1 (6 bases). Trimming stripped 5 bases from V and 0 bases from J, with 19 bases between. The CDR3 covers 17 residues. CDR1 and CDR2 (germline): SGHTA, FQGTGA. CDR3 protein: CASSPRGGRGVNTEAFF. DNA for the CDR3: TGTGCCAGCAGCCCCCGGGGGGGGCGCGGGGTGAACACTGAAGCTTTCTTT.

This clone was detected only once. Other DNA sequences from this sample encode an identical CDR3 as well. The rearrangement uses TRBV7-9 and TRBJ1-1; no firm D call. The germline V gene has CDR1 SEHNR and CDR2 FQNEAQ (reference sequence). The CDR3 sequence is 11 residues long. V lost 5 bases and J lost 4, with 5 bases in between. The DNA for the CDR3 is TGTGCCAGCAGCCCCGGCACTGAAGCTTTCTTT. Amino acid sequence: CASSPGTEAFF.

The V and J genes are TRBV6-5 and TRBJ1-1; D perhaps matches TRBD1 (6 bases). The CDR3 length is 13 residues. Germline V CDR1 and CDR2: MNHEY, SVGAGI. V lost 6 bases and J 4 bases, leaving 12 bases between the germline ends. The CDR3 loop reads CASRDQGGTEAFF. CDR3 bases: TGTGCCAGCAGGGACCAAGGGGGCACTGAAGCTTTCTTT.

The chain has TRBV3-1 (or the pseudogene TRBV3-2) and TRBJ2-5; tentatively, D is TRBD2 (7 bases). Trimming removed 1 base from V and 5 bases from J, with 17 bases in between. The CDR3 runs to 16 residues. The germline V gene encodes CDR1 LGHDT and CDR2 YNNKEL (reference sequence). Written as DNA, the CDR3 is TGTGCCAGCAGCCAAGTTTCCCGGGGGCGGGGGGAGACCCAGTACTTC. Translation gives CASSQVSRGRGETQYF.

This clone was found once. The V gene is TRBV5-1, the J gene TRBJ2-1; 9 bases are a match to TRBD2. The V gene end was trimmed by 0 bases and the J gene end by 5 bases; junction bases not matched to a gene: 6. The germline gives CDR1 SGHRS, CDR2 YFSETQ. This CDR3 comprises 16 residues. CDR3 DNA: TGCGCCAGCAGCTTGGCCGGGACTAGCCGCCACAATGAGCAGTTCTTC. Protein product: CASSLAGTSRHNEQFF.

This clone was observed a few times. The DNA of the CDR3 is TGTGCCAGCAGCTTCACATCCCACGGGGGGTTTAATTCACCCCTCCACTTT. The encoded protein is CASSFTSHGGFNSPLHF. The V gene is TRBV27, the J gene TRBJ1-6, with D perhaps matching TRBD1 (5 bases). This CDR3 is built from 17 residues. Germline CDR1 and CDR2: MNHEY and SMNVEV (reference sequence). Trimming took 6 bases from V and 6 from J, leaving 21 bases between them.